The 8 T cell receptor beta chains below were found in one sample sequenced in a study of blood T cell repertoires in COVID-19. Assay used: immunoSEQ multiplex PCR; TCRdb lists only in-frame clones, some missing. This sample has about 120,000 clones; about 85% occur once, and the top ten carry 10% to 15%. The specimen was peripheral blood. The receptors stem from a man aged 60-69 years with acute or convalescent COVID-19.

The chain is built from TRBV29-1 and TRBJ2-3, with D tentatively TRBD1 (6 bases). Per germline, CDR1 SQVTM and CDR2 ANQGSEA. Between the trimmed V and J ends, which lost 4 bases and 1 base, there was a span of 12 bases. This CDR3 has 14 amino acids. The CDR3 spells CSVVGEGGTDTQYF. The DNA for the CDR3 is TGCAGCGTTGTGGGAGAGGGGGGCACAGATACGCAGTATTTT.

The chain is built from TRBV2 and TRBJ1-2, with 7 bases aligning to TRBD1. Germline V CDR1 and CDR2: SNHLY, FYNNEI. The trim removed 6 bases at V and 4 bases at J, leaving 8 bases unmatched. This CDR3 spans 14 amino acids. As DNA, the CDR3 is TGTGCCAGCAGAGATACGACAGGGAGCTATGGCTACACCTTC. Translated: CASRDTTGSYGYTF.

This clone was observed a single time. The chain joins TRBV5-6 to TRBJ2-1; 10 nucleotides match TRBD2. The CDR3 runs 16 residues. V lost 0 bases and J lost 4; bases outside the gene matches: 4. Germline loops: CDR1 SGHDT, CDR2 YYEEEE. CDR3 sequence reads: CASSLEREGPYNEQFF. The CDR3 bases are TGTGCCAGCAGCTTGGAGCGGGAGGGCCCGTACAATGAGCAGTTCTTC.

This clone was seen just once. The chain joins TRBV19 to TRBJ2-1; 12 bases fit TRBD2. Losses at the gene ends were 0 bases for V and 7 bases for J; bases not matched to a gene: 7. This CDR3 spans 17 amino acids. Germline-derived CDR1 and CDR2 are LNHDA and SQIVND (reference sequence). The CDR3: CASSIDRSSGRVNEQFF. The DNA for the CDR3 is TGTGCCAGTAGTATAGATCGGTCTAGCGGGAGGGTAAATGAGCAGTTCTTC.

The chain couples TRBV30 to TRBJ1-2; D is ambiguous. V lost 3 bases and J lost 10, with 15 bases in between. The CDR3 totals 12 residues. The germline gives CDR1 GTSNPN, CDR2 SVGIG (reference sequence). The CDR3, as DNA: TGTGCCTGGAGCCCGGGGAGGGTGTACTACACCTTC. Translation gives CAWSPGRVYYTF.

The chain has TRBV9 and TRBJ2-7; 9 positions agree with TRBD1. Germline V gene lookup returns CDR1 SGDLS and CDR2 YYNGEE. Losses at the gene ends were 3 bases for V and 2 bases for J; bases not matched to a gene: 6. The CDR3 has 15 residues. CDR3 protein: CASSAGTGKTYEQYF. Written as DNA, the CDR3 is TGTGCCAGCAGCGCCGGGACAGGGAAAACCTACGAGCAGTACTTC.

The chain employs TRBV3-1 (or the pseudogene TRBV3-2) and TRBJ1-1, with D maybe TRBD1 (6 bases). This CDR3 is 15 amino acids long. In germline, CDR1 is LGHDT, CDR2 YNNKEL (reference sequence). The germline V and J ends were trimmed by 4 bases and 7 bases, with 19 bases remaining between them. CDR3 bases: TGTGCCAGCAGCCCCCTTCGGGGGGCCGGCCTTGAAGCTTTCTTT. Translating gives CASSPLRGAGLEAFF.

CDR3 in amino acids: CASASEGTGSTDTQYF. The CDR3 nucleotides read TGTGCCAGCGCCTCGGAGGGGACAGGGAGCACAGATACGCAGTATTTT. This sequence joins TRBV2 and TRBJ2-3, with TRBD1 identical over 9 bases. The CDR3 loop spans 16 amino acids. Unmatched junction bases numbered 9, after V lost 8 bases and J lost 0 bases. Germline V gives CDR1 SNHLY, CDR2 FYNNEI.